The 9 T cell receptor beta chains presented below share a single source sample, sequenced in a study of T cell responses to AZD1222 COVID-19 vaccine. The table came from immunoSEQ multiplex PCR; TCRdb's copy has only in-frame clones and leaves some out. The profile shows more than 95,000 clones, more than 75% of them singletons. The sequencing used peripheral blood, collected on day 0 of AZD1222 vaccination. The source is an adult in good health.

This chain uses TRBV5-6 with TRBJ1-4; D gene unclear. The CDR3 totals 14 residues. Trimming took 0 bases from V and 7 from J, leaving 10 bases between them. Germline CDR1 is SGHDT and CDR2 is YYEEEE. The CDR3 region is CASSLDRQSEKLFF. In DNA form, the CDR3 reads TGTGCCAGCAGCTTGGACCGGCAAAGTGAAAAACTGTTTTTT.

V usage is TRBV5-1 and J usage is TRBJ1-1; D unresolved. Per germline, CDR1 SGHRS and CDR2 YFSETQ. The CDR3 is 19 residues long. The germline V and J ends were trimmed by 1 base and 1 base, with 23 bases remaining between them. The CDR3 here is CASSLIPRWSSTPNTEAFF. The CDR3 coding sequence is TGCGCCAGCAGCTTGATCCCCCGATGGAGCTCCACCCCGAACACTGAAGCTTTCTTT.

In this sample, this clone turned up once. This chain links TRBV7-2 with TRBJ2-3; maybe TRBD2 (7 bases). Trimming left V 3 bases short and J 3 bases short, with 19 bases between. This CDR3 has 17 residues. The V gene's germline CDR1 is SGHTA and CDR2 FQGNSA. The CDR3 loop is CASSFPPGGLWTDTQYF. As DNA, the CDR3 is TGTGCCAGCAGCTTTCCCCCCGGGGGGCTCTGGACAGATACGCAGTATTTT.

The CDR3 DNA reads TGTGCCAGCAGTTCAGGGGTAGATCAGCCCCAGCATTTT. As protein: CASSSGVDQPQHF. The J gene is TRBJ1-5, the V gene TRBV7-8, with D tentatively TRBD1 (6 bases). The germline CDR1 and CDR2 sequences are SGHVS and FQNEAQ. This CDR3 comprises 13 residues. Trimming left V 6 bases short and J 5 bases short, with 11 bases between.

The chain uses TRBV5-1 and TRBJ2-1; D is undetermined. Trimming took 0 bases from V and 0 from J, leaving 10 bases between them. The CDR3 length is 16 residues. Germline V gene sequence: CDR1 SGHRS, CDR2 YFSETQ. The CDR3 spells CASSLGLVSSYNEQFF. CDR3 coding DNA: TGCGCCAGCAGCTTGGGCTTGGTTAGCTCCTACAATGAGCAGTTCTTC.

The rearrangement links TRBV7-9 to TRBJ1-2; weak D call: TRBD1 (6 bases). The length of the CDR3 is 16 residues. CDR1 SEHNR and CDR2 FQNEAQ come from the germline V gene (reference sequence). The V end lost 0 bases, the J end lost 2 bases, and 13 bases lay between the germline ends. Written as DNA, the CDR3 is TGTGCCAGCAGCTTAGCAACAGGGTTTTCCAACTATGGCTACACCTTC. This codes for CASSLATGFSNYGYTF. Based on the CDR3 plus reference TRBV7-9 and TRBJ1-2, the full variable domain is DTGVSQNPRHKITKRGQNVTFRCDPISEHNRLYWYRQTLGQGPEFLTYFQNEAQLEKSRLLSDRFSAERPKGSFSTLEIQRTEQGDSAMYLCASSLATGFSNYGYTFGSGTRLTVV.

This chain links TRBV19 with TRBJ1-5, with 9 positions matching TRBD1. The CDR3 runs to 16 residues. V lost 4 bases, J lost 6 bases, and 10 bases stayed unmatched. Germline values: CDR1 LNHDA, CDR2 SQIVND (reference sequence). The CDR3, as DNA: TGTGCCAGTAGTAACCAACAGGGGGCGACCGGTCAGCCCCAGCATTTT. Protein: CASSNQQGATGQPQHF.

This clone was recorded once. V is TRBV6-6 and J is TRBJ2-7; D is possibly TRBD1 or TRBD2 (6 bases each). Trimming shortened V by 6 bases and J by 4 bases, and 10 bases separated the two germline ends. There are 12 residues in the CDR3. Per germline, CDR1 MNHNY and CDR2 SVGAGI (reference sequence). The CDR3 reads CASRGGPYEQYF. CDR3 coding DNA: TGTGCCAGCAGAGGGGGGCCATACGAGCAGTACTTC.

CDR3 nucleotide sequence: TGTGCCACCAGTGATCCGAGAGGAGGGGTTGCGGGCAATGAGCAGTTCTTC. Translating gives CATSDPRGGVAGNEQFF. This rearrangement joins TRBV24-1 to TRBJ2-1, with a tentative D call TRBD2 (6 bases). Looked up from germline, CDR1 is KGHDR and CDR2 is SFDVKD. The CDR3 has 17 residues. Trimming pared 3 bases from V and 6 bases from J, leaving 20 bases between.